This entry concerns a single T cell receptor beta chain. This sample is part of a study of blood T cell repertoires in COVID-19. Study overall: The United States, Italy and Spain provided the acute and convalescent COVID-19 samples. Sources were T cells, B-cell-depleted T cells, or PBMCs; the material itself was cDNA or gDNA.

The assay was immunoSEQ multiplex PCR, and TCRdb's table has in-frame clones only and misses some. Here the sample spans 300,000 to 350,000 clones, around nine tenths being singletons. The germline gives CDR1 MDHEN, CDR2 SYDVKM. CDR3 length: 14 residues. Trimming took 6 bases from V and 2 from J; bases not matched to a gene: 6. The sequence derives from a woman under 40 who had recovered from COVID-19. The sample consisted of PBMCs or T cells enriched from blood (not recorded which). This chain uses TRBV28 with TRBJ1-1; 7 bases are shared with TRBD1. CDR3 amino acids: CASRRDRGNTEAFF. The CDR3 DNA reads TGTGCCAGCAGAAGGGACAGAGGAAACACTGAAGCTTTCTTT.